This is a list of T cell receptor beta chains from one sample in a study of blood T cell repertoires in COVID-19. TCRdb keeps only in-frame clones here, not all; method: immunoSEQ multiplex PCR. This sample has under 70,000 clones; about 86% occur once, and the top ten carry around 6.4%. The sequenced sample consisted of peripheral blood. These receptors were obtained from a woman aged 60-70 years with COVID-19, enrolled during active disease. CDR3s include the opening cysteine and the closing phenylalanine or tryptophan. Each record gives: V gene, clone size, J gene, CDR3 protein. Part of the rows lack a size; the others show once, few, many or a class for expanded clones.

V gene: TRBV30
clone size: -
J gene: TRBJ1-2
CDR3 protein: CAWSPQGYGYTF

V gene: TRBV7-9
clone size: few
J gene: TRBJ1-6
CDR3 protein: CASSRSNSPLHF

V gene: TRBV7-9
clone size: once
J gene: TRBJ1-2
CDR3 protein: CASSSGTYKGYTF

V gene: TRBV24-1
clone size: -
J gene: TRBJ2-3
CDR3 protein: CATSDLPAGGTDTQYF

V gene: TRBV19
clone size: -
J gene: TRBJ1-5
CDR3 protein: CASSIWGRGNQPQHF

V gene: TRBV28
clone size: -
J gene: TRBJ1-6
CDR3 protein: CASTVLRTGLYNSPLHF

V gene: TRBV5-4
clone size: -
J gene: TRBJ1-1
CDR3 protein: CASSLWGGTEAFF

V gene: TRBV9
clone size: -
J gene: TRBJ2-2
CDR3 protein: CASSVTGTSGRNTGELFF

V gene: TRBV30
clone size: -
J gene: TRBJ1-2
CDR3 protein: CAWSLLGLPSNYGYTF

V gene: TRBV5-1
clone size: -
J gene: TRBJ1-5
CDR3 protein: CASSRDGNQPQHF

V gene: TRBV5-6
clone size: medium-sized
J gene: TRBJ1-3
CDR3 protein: CASSLGGGNTIYF

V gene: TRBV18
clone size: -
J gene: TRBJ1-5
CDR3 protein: CASSLDWGDNQPQHF

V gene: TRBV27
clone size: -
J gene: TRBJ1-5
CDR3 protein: CASSFRVDNQPQHF

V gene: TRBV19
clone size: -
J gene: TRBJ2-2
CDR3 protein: CASSIVSGLDGELFF

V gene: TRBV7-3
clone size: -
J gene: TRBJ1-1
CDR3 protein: CASSTRQGRGTEAFF

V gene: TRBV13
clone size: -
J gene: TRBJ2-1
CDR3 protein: CASSLGGASYNEQFF

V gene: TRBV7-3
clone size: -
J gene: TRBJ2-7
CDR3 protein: CASSLTSGVGYEQYF

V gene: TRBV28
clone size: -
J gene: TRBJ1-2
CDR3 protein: CASSQQVFYGYTF

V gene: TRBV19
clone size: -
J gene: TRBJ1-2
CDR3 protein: CASSMGQSYGYTF

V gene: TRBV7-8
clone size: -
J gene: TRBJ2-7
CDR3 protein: CASSLALAGGFSYEQYF

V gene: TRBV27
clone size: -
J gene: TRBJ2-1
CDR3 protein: CASSVYRGRQNNEQFF

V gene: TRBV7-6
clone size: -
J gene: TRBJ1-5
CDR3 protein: CASSCGGCTNQPQHF

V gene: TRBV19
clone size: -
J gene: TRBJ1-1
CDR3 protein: CASSMGAGMTEAFF

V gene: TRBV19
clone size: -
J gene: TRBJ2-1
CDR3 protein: CASSIVDRGDEQFF

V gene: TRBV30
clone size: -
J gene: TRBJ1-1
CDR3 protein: CAWSVRTDTLPGTEAFF

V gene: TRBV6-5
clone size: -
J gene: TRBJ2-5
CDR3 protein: CASRGDREHQETQYF

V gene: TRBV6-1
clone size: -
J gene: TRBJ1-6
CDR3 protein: CASSDGLNNSPLHF

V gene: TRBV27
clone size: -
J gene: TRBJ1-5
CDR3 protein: CASGRYSNQPQHF

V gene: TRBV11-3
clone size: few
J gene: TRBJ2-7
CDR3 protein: CASSSLGEQYF

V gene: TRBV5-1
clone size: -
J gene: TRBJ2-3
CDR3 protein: CASSFLQGTDTQYF

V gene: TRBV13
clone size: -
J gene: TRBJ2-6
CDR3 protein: CASSFDRVRAGANVLTF

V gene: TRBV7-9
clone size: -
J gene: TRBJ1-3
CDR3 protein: CASSRDRPGNTIYF

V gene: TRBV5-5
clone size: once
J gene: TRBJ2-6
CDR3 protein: CASSFMASSGSGANVLTF

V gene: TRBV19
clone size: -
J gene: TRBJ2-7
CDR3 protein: CASSISLGLAGVDEQYF

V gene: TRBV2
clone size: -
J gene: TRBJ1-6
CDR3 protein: CASSEAWTGGSPLHF

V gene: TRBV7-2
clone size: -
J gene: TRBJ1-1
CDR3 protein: CASSLDPLGLGTEAFF

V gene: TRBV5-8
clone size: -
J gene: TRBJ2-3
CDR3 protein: CASSSTRAITDTQYF

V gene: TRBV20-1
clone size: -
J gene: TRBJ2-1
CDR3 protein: CSASGGGSFSDEQFF

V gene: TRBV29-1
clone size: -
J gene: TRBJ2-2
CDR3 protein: CSVRLAGELFF

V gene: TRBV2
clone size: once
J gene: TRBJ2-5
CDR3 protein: CASSFDRLRQETQYF

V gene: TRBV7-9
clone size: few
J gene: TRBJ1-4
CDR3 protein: CASSLTGLGRLNEKLFF

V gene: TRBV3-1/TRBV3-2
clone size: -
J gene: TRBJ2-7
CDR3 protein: CASSPTGLVSYEQYF

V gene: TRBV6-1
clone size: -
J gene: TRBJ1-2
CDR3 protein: CASSDPTGRYGYTF

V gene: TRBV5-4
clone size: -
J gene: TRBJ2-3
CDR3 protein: CASSDYSGVADTQYF

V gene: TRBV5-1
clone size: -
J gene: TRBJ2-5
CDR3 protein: CASSLTGTSGRETQYF

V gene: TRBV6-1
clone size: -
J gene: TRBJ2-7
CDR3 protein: CASSEVGQASQPGGEQYF

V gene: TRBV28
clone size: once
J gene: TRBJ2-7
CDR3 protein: CASSLFLGVALEQYF

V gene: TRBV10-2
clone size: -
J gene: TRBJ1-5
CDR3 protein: CASSGDRVVQPQHF

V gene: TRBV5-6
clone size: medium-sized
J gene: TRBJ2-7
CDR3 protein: CASSPVRLDEQYF

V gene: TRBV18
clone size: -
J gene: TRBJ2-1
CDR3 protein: CASSPQGLAVGDEQFF

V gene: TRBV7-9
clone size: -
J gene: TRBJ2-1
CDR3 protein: CASSLGLGAQFF

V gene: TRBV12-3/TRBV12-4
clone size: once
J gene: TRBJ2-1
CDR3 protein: CASSLYYDAFF

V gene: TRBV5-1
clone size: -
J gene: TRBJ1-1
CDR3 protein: CASSLGQEAFF

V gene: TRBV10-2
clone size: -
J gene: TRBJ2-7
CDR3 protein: CASRAGTSSYEQYF

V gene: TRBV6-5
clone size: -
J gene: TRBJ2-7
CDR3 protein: CASSRPGQGFNEQYF

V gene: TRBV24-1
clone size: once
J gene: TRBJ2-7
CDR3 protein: CATSDPSDRGGREQYF

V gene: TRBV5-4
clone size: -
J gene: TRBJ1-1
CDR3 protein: CASSPSVQGSMAFF

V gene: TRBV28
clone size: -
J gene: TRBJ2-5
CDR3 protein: CASSLSEGARETQYF

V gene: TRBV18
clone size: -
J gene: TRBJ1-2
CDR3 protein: CASSPPGNYGYTF

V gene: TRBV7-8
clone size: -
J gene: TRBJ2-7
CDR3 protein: CASSPRVVQYF